The 26 T cell receptor beta chains listed next were all sequenced from one sample in a study of blood T cells in healthy people across ages. PCR was performed a second time for about 7 to 12 cycles using a sample-barcoded 5' primer and a J-beta primer mix. MiXCR, run by TCRdb on the 5' RACE reads, gives a single entry per CDR3 protein. This sample has 500,000 to 550,000 distinct CDR3 sequences, with less than 25% found just once. These records were also assigned to another study, of T cells of mothers and their children.

Sample: blood. All receptors come from a boy younger than 18 in good health.

The chain recombines TRBV4-3 with TRBJ2-5; 7 nucleotides match TRBD2. The closer fit of TRBJ2-1 to the DNA end suggests the J call may be wrong. The CDR3 loop spans 16 amino acids. Germline-derived CDR1 and CDR2 are LGHNA and YSLEER. In nucleotides, the CDR3 is TGCGCCAGCAGCCAAGATAGAGGGGTTCGGGGGGATGAGCAGTTCTTC. The encoded protein is CASSQDRGVRGDEQFF.

In this sample, this clonotype turned up a few times. The genes are TRBV11-1 and TRBJ1-6; 8 bases map to TRBD1. The CDR3 consists of 17 residues. Germline trimming cut 5 bases from V and 0 bases from J; bases unmatched to any gene: 6. Germline V lookup: CDR1 SGHAT, CDR2 FQDESV (reference sequence). This chain's CDR3 is CASSQTGEGSYNSPLHF. The CDR3, as DNA: TGTGCCAGCAGCCAGACAGGGGAAGGCTCCTATAATTCACCCCTCCACTTT.

This chain uses TRBV7-3 with TRBJ1-1, with D hard to call. V lost 10 bases and J lost 5, with 26 bases in between. The CDR3 consists of 16 residues. The germline CDR1 and CDR2 sequences are SGHTA and FQGTGA. CDR3 in DNA: TGTGCCACGTTGTTCTACCGGTGGGGAGGTAGAACTGAAGCTTTCTTT. It yields the protein CATLFYRWGGRTEAFF.

As for this clonotype: A junction end diverges from the germline sequence, so it may reflect a read error. J is TRBJ2-1 and V is TRBV20-1; the D gene is possibly TRBD2 (5 bases). The J call is doubtful: the DNA matches TRBJ2-5 better. The V gene's germline CDR1 is DFQATT and CDR2 SNEGSKA (reference sequence). CDR3 length: 12 amino acids. In DNA form, the CDR3 reads TGCAGTACTAGAGATTCGGGGGAGACCCAGTACTTC. Protein product: CSTRDSGETQYF.

This clonotype was detected a few times. The CDR3 nucleotides read TGTGCCATCAGTGAGAGGGGGATCTACGAGCAGTACTTC. Protein sequence: CAISERGIYEQYF. This chain joins TRBV10-3 and TRBJ2-7; tentatively, D is TRBD1 (6 bases). This CDR3 has 13 residues. Germline V gene lookup returns CDR1 ENHRY and CDR2 SYGVKD. V shed 2 bases and J shed 3 bases, with 8 bases lying between them.

This clonotype was counted at least ten times. This chain links TRBV11-3 with TRBJ2-3, with 10 bases lining up with TRBD1. The CDR3 runs to 16 residues. V lost 4 bases, J lost 4 bases, and 8 bases stayed unmatched. CDR1 and CDR2 from the germline V gene are SGHNT and YENEEA. DNA for the CDR3: TGTGCCAGCAGCTCCTCCGGGACAGGGGATTCAGATACGCAGTATTTT. Translating it yields CASSSSGTGDSDTQYF.

With regard to this clonotype: A read error may be the cause here, since a much bigger clone is one base away. The CDR3 DNA is TGCGCCAGCAGTCCAGGCGGAGGGCCGAACACTGAAGCTGTCTTT. Protein: CASSPGGGPNTEAVF. The chain uses TRBV5-1 and TRBJ1-1, with no clear D. The germline CDR1 and CDR2 sequences are SGHRS and YFSETQ. There are 15 residues in the CDR3. Together with reference TRBV5-1 and TRBJ1-1, the CDR3 gives the full variable domain: KAGVTQTPRYLIKTRGQQVTLSCSPISGHRSVSWYQQTPGQGLQFLFEYFSETQRNKGNFPGRFSGRQFSNSRSEMNVSTLELGDSALYLCASSPGGGPNTEAVFGQGTRLTVV.

The chain couples TRBV6-1 to TRBJ2-7, with 10 positions matching TRBD2. CDR1 and CDR2 (germline): MNHNS, SASEGT. The V and J ends lost 1 base and 2 bases, in that order; junction bases with no gene match: 8. This CDR3 has 17 amino acids. For the CDR3, the DNA is TGTGCCAGCAGTGAAGTGTTGCTAGCGGGAGCCACCTACGAGCAGTACTTC. This codes for CASSEVLLAGATYEQYF.

V usage is TRBV7-9 and J usage is TRBJ2-5; D is possibly TRBD1 (6 bases). Trimming removed 5 bases from V and 2 bases from J, with 12 bases in between. Germline V lookup: CDR1 SEHNR, CDR2 FQNEAQ (reference sequence). CDR3 size: 14 residues. The DNA of the CDR3 is TGTGCCAGCAGCCCCCCAGACAGGCAAGAGACCCAGTACTTC. Its translation: CASSPPDRQETQYF.

The chain's CDR3 is CSARSPGQGAKNIQYF. The CDR3 DNA reads as TGCAGTGCTAGGTCACCGGGACAGGGGGCCAAAAACATTCAGTACTTC. The chain uses TRBV20-1 and TRBJ2-4, with 10 bases identical to TRBD1. Germline V gene lookup returns CDR1 DFQATT and CDR2 SNEGSKA (reference sequence). After removal of 3 bases from V and 1 base from J, the junction contained 6 bases not matched to a gene. This CDR3 has 16 amino acids.

This clonotype was picked up a small number of times. The genes are TRBV7-9 and TRBJ2-7; the D gene is possibly TRBD2 (5 bases). Trimming stripped 11 bases from V and 7 bases from J, with 15 bases between. Germline loops: CDR1 SEHNR, CDR2 FQNEAQ (reference sequence). The CDR3 sequence is 11 residues long. CDR3 DNA: TGTGCCGCGGTCGGGGTCGAAGAGCAGTACTTC. This gives the protein CAAVGVEEQYF.

This clonotype has more than one count but fewer than ten. The chain carries TRBV12-3 or TRBV12-4 and TRBJ2-5, with 8 bases that match TRBD1. Trimming cost V 3 bases and J 11 bases; bases outside gene matches: 8. CDR3 length: 13 amino acids. CDR3 nucleotide sequence: TGTGCCAGCAGTTTTAGGCTGGACAGGGAGCAGTACTTC. Translated: CASSFRLDREQYF.

The chain is built from TRBV5-1 and TRBJ1-6; no reliable D call. The CDR3 is made up of 13 amino acids. V shed 8 bases and J shed 9 bases, with 15 bases lying between them. The germline CDR1 and CDR2 sequences are SGHRS and YFSETQ. For the CDR3, the DNA is TGCGCCAGATTACCGGACGGGCGTTCACCCCTCCACTTT. It translates to CARLPDGRSPLHF.

CDR3 protein: CSDRQGDYGYTF. The DNA of the CDR3 is TGCAGCGACCGACAGGGGGACTATGGCTACACCTTC. The chain is built from TRBV29-1 and TRBJ1-2; 9 bases line up with TRBD1. The germline gives CDR1 SQVTM, CDR2 ANQGSEA. The CDR3 consists of 12 residues. J lost 3 bases, V lost 7 bases, and 3 bases had no gene match. Variable domain in full (rest from reference TRBV29-1 and TRBJ1-2): SAVISQKPSRDICQRGTSLTIQCQVDSQVTMMFWYRQQPGQSLTLIATANQGSEATYESGFVIDKFPISRPNLTFSTLTVSNMSPEDSSIYLCSDRQGDYGYTFGSGTRLTVV.

J is TRBJ2-3 and V is TRBV2; D gene uncertain. Trimming stripped 1 base from V and 0 bases from J, with 11 bases between. Germline CDR1 SNHLY, CDR2 FYNNEI. The CDR3 is made up of 16 amino acids. The CDR3 region is CASSEDDTPSTDTQYF. CDR3 bases: TGTGCCAGCAGTGAAGACGACACCCCTAGCACAGATACGCAGTATTTT.

The V and J genes are TRBV5-5 and TRBJ2-5, with 7 bases lining up with TRBD1. Near its end, the DNA agrees better with TRBJ2-7, so the J call may be wrong. CDR1 and CDR2 (germline): SGHKS, YYEKEE (reference sequence). The CDR3 is 14 amino acids. The CDR3 coding sequence is TGTGCCAGCAGCTTTTCCGCAGGGGGCTACGAGCAGTACTTC. Its translation: CASSFSAGGYEQYF.

The V gene is TRBV7-9, the J gene TRBJ1-1; D gene ambiguous. Trimming took 1 base from V and 0 from J, leaving 9 bases between them. The CDR3 contains 15 residues. Germline values: CDR1 SEHNR, CDR2 FQNEAQ (reference sequence). The CDR3 DNA sequence: TGTGCCAGCAGCTTAGTGTTGGCCTTGAACACTGAAGCTTTCTTT. Protein product: CASSLVLALNTEAFF.

The chain couples TRBV12-3 or TRBV12-4 to TRBJ1-1; 10 positions match TRBD1. This CDR3 spans 15 amino acids. The trim removed 4 bases at V and 6 bases at J, leaving 8 bases unmatched. The chain's CDR3 is CASSSWDRGRPEAFF. CDR3 nucleotides: TGTGCCAGCAGTTCCTGGGACAGGGGACGCCCTGAAGCTTTCTTT.

The chain employs TRBV4-3 and TRBJ2-5; D gene uncertain. In germline, CDR1 is LGHNA, CDR2 YSLEER. This CDR3 has 15 amino acids. V shed 0 bases and J shed 1 base, with 9 bases lying between them. The CDR3 sequence is CASSQDPIPQETQYF. CDR3 sequence (DNA): TGCGCCAGCAGCCAAGATCCCATTCCCCAAGAGACCCAGTACTTC.

CDR3 sequence (DNA): TGCGCCAGCAGCTTGGGAGCCACGTACCAAGAGACCCAGTACTTC. It specifies CASSLGATYQETQYF. V usage is TRBV5-1 and J usage is TRBJ2-5; D unresolved. V dropped 0 bases and J dropped 0 bases, with 9 bases sitting between them. Germline V gene data show CDR1 as SGHRS and CDR2 as YFSETQ. The CDR3 length is 15 residues.

V and J are TRBV29-1 and TRBJ2-1; TRBD2 matches at 16 bases. The CDR3 is 17 amino acids. Germline assignment: CDR1 SQVTM and CDR2 ANQGSEA. Trimming took 5 bases from V and 4 from J; bases not matched to a gene: 8. Here the CDR3 reads CSVPPGLAGGRYNEQFF. In nucleotides, the CDR3 is TGCAGCGTTCCCCCGGGACTAGCGGGAGGGCGTTACAATGAGCAGTTCTTC.

V is TRBV4-3 and J is TRBJ1-4, with TRBD1 as a possible D gene (5 bases). The CDR3 has 16 amino acids. CDR1 is LGHNA and CDR2 is YSLEER in the germline V gene. Trimming took off 0 bases at V and 6 bases at J, with 14 bases between the two ends. The DNA of the CDR3 is TGCGCCAGCAGCCAAGATTCGCGGTGGGGGTATGAAAAACTGTTTTTT. Translating it yields CASSQDSRWGYEKLFF.

This clonotype has a handful of counts. The chain joins TRBV18 to TRBJ2-1; 7 positions agree with TRBD2. The CDR3 covers 13 residues. With V trimmed by 10 bases and J by 8 bases, 11 bases remained unmatched. The germline V gene has CDR1 KGHSH and CDR2 LQKENI. CDR3 amino acids: CATSGALNDEQFF. CDR3 bases: TGTGCCACCAGCGGGGCACTGAATGATGAGCAGTTCTTC.

The V call is TRBV4-3, the J call TRBJ1-2; 7 positions agree with TRBD1. Germline CDR1 is LGHNA and CDR2 is YSLEER. This CDR3 region has 14 residues. J gave up 5 bases and V 4 bases, and 7 bases lay outside the gene matches. The CDR3 nucleotides read TGCGCCAGCAGCCCGGGACAGTCGATATATGGCTACACCTTC. It encodes CASSPGQSIYGYTF.

The chain uses TRBV29-1 and TRBJ1-2; D unresolved. This CDR3 region has 13 residues. CDR1 is SQVTM, CDR2 ANQGSEA, per germline. Trimming took off 3 bases at V and 0 bases at J, with 8 bases between the two ends. The CDR3 sequence: CSVDQGTNYGYTF. The CDR3 DNA reads as TGCAGCGTTGATCAAGGGACTAACTATGGCTACACCTTC.

This rearrangement joins TRBV28 to TRBJ1-5; D gene ambiguous. V lost 8 bases and J lost 6, with 17 bases in between. Germline loops: CDR1 MDHEN, CDR2 SYDVKM. This CDR3 comprises 14 residues. This CDR3 is CASQLGGLGQPQHF. The CDR3 DNA is TGTGCCAGCCAGTTAGGTGGGCTCGGTCAGCCCCAGCATTTT.